This TCR beta chain came from a study of beta chain features in type 1 diabetes. The authors reverse transcribed all of the isolated RNA, so sequencing captured expressed TCRB transcripts. Approximately 4 million reads on average were seen across naive, central memory and regulatory T cell samples. Clones were sequenced by immunoSEQ multiplex PCR, and TCRdb holds only the in-frame ones, with some missing. The table shows some 180,000 clones, with about 13% occurring only once. Study findings and constraints: No resolution was reached here on whether HLA type influences TCRB rearrangement. Naive, central memory and Treg TCRB repertoires seemed to resemble each other more closely in patients than they did in healthy donors.

Germline V gene lookup returns CDR1 GTSNPN and CDR2 SVGIG (reference sequence). The J segment lost 3 bases and the V segment lost 1 base, leaving 3 bases of the junction unmatched. This CDR3 spans 14 amino acids. A heparinised blood draw that averaged about 120 mL was obtained once from each donor. This clone appeared a few times. Antigen unknown. V usage is TRBV30 and J usage is TRBJ2-1; 7 nucleotides match TRBD1. The sample was central memory CD4+ T cells from blood. This TCR derives from a woman aged 18-29 years in good health. CDR3 nucleotides: TGTGCCTGGAGTGGTGACAGGGTCTACAATGAGCAGTTCTTC. Translation: CAWSGDRVYNEQFF.